The TCR beta chain under discussion was sequenced for a study of cytomegalovirus exposure and HLA in healthy donors. The primer mix had 60 Vbeta and 13 Jbeta primers. The repertoire was sequenced with immunoSEQ multiplex PCR; TCRdb's copy has only in-frame clones and lacks some. The sample contains roughly 100,000 clones, about 67% of which appear only once. The V and J ends lost 0 bases and 8 bases respectively, with 4 bases between them. Per germline, CDR1 SGHTA and CDR2 FQGNSA. The CDR3 loop spans 12 amino acids. The V gene is TRBV7-2, the J gene TRBJ1-4; D is undetermined. The source of this sequence is a woman under 30 in good health and CMV-seropositive. The sample was PBMCs. The CDR3 coding sequence is TGTGCCAGCAGCTTAGCAGAGGAAAAACTGTTTTTT. As protein: CASSLAEEKLFF.